Below, 11 T cell receptor beta chains from the same sample are listed, as sequenced in a study of CD8+CD57+ T cells in acquired aplastic anemia. Profiling that covered TCR beta VDJ and CDR3 relied on genomic DNA as its template. TCRdb re-analysed the reads in MiXCR, keeping a single row per CDR3 protein. The table shows 400,000 to 450,000 distinct CDR3 sequences, with roughly 64% occurring only once. Input material: sorted CD4+, CD8+, or CD8+CD57+ T cells (not recorded which) from PBMCs. All receptors come from a human donor in good health, serving as a control.

This clonotype was observed a handful of times. The rearrangement links TRBV15 to TRBJ2-5; no firm D call. CDR3 length equals 13 residues. CDR1 is LNHNV and CDR2 is YYDKDF in the germline V gene (reference sequence). V was trimmed by 6 bases and J by 3 bases, leaving 11 bases between them. CDR3: CATSRDTKETQYF. DNA of the CDR3: TGTGCCACCAGTCGAGATACAAAAGAGACCCAGTACTTC.

This clonotype was counted ten times or more. The DNA for the CDR3 is TGTGCCAGCAGCGTAGCGGGACAGGGCCTATTTACGCAGTATTTT. Translating it yields CASSVAGQGLFTQYF. J is TRBJ2-3 and V is TRBV9; the match to TRBD1 covers 9 bases. The CDR3 is 15 amino acids. Per germline, CDR1 SGDLS and CDR2 YYNGEE. With V trimmed by 0 bases and J by 8 bases, 7 bases remained unmatched.

This chain uses TRBV5-6 with TRBJ1-2; D remains unclear. The CDR3 has 14 amino acids. Deletions cut 4 bases from V and 3 bases from J, with 13 bases between. Germline CDR1 SGHDT, CDR2 YYEEEE. The DNA of the CDR3 is TGTGCCAGCAGCCCCCCGCCAACAGACTATGGCTACACCTTC. Its translation is CASSPPPTDYGYTF.

V and J are TRBV19 and TRBJ1-1; D call uncertain. CDR1 and CDR2 from the germline V gene are LNHDA and SQIVND (reference sequence). There are 15 residues in the CDR3. Trimming pared 3 bases from V and 5 bases from J, leaving 16 bases between. The CDR3: CASSIPLVRGTEAFF. The CDR3, as DNA: TGTGCCAGTAGTATCCCCCTCGTGCGGGGAACTGAAGCTTTCTTT.

The genes are TRBV5-1 and TRBJ2-3; D gene uncertain. The V gene's germline CDR1 is SGHRS and CDR2 YFSETQ. This CDR3 region has 14 residues. Trimming stripped 4 bases from V and 3 bases from J, with 12 bases between. CDR3 loop: CASSPRIGTDTQYF. CDR3 in DNA: TGCGCCAGCAGCCCTAGAATAGGGACAGATACGCAGTATTTT.

This chain joins TRBV15 and TRBJ2-1; TRBD1 matches 7 bases. Trimming removed 0 bases from V and 7 bases from J; junction bases left unmatched: 9. CDR3 length: 16 residues. Germline V gives CDR1 LNHNV, CDR2 YYDKDF (reference sequence). The CDR3 DNA reads TGTGCCACCAGCAGAGATGCAGGGGGTGGAACTAATGAGCAGTTCTTC. As protein: CATSRDAGGGTNEQFF.

The chain carries TRBV7-8 and TRBJ2-5; D may be TRBD1 (5 bases). Germline assignment: CDR1 SGHVS and CDR2 FQNEAQ. The CDR3 covers 15 residues. V lost 5 bases and J lost 14, with 27 bases in between. CDR3 residues: CASSRGSRAENQYYF. For the CDR3, the DNA is TGTGCCAGCAGCAGAGGCAGCAGGGCGGAGAACCAGTACTACTTC.

CDR3 residues: CASSFGTGVVYEQYF. The CDR3 DNA is TGTGCCAGCAGCTTCGGGACAGGGGTTGTCTACGAGCAGTACTTC. The chain uses TRBV9 and TRBJ2-7; the match to TRBD1 covers 10 bases. Trimming removed 4 bases from V and 3 bases from J; junction bases left unmatched: 7. The length of the CDR3 is 15 residues. The germline gives CDR1 SGDLS, CDR2 YYNGEE.

This clonotype has at least ten counts. The rearrangement joins TRBV14 to TRBJ1-2; 7 bases are shared with TRBD1. Trimming removed 0 bases from V and 3 bases from J; junction bases left unmatched: 4. This CDR3 is 15 amino acids long. CDR1 is SGHDN and CDR2 is FVKESK in the germline V gene. The CDR3 DNA reads TGTGCCAGCAGCCAAGATTGGGACAGCTACTATGGCTACACCTTC. Protein: CASSQDWDSYYGYTF. Full variable domain (rest looked up from reference TRBV14 and TRBJ1-2): EAGVTQFPSHSVIEKGQTVTLRCDPISGHDNLYWYRRVMGKEIKFLLHFVKESKQDESGMPNNRFLAERTGGTYSTLKVQPAELEDSGVYFCASSQDWDSYYGYTFGSGTRLTVV.

The chain joins TRBV20-1 to TRBJ2-5; perhaps TRBD2 as D (6 bases). Germline CDR1 DFQATT, CDR2 SNEGSKA (reference sequence). This CDR3 is built from 15 residues. The ends were cut back, 3 bases at V and 3 bases at J, with 17 bases in the middle. CDR3 DNA sequence: TGCAGTGCTAGTCGAGACGGGAGCACAGAAGAGACCCAGTACTTC. Its translation: CSASRDGSTEETQYF.

The V call is TRBV7-2, the J call TRBJ2-7; possible D gene TRBD2, 5 bases. The CDR3 has 14 residues. V lost 4 bases and J 0 bases, leaving 10 bases between the germline ends. Germline V lookup: CDR1 SGHTA, CDR2 FQGNSA. The CDR3 sequence is CASSSEGSSYEQYF. Here the CDR3 DNA reads TGTGCCAGCAGCTCAGAGGGCAGCTCCTACGAGCAGTACTTC.